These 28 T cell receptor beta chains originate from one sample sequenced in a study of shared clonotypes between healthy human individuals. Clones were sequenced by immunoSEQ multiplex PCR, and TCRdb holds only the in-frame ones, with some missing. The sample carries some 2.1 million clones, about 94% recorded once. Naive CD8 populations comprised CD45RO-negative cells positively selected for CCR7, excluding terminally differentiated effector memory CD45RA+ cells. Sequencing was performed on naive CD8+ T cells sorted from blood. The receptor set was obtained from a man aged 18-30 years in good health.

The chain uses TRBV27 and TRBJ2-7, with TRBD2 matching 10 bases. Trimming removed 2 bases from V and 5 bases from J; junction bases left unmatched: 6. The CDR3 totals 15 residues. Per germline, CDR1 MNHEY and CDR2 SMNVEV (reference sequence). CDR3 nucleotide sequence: TGTGCCAGCAGTTTAGCGGTCGGGACTAGCGACGAGCAGTACTTC. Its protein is CASSLAVGTSDEQYF.

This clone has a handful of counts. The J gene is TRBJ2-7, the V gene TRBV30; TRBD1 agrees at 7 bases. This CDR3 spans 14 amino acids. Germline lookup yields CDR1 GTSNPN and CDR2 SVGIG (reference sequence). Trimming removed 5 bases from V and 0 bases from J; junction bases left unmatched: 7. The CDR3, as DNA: TGTGCCTGGGGACAGGAGAACTTCTCCTACGAGCAGTACTTC. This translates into CAWGQENFSYEQYF.

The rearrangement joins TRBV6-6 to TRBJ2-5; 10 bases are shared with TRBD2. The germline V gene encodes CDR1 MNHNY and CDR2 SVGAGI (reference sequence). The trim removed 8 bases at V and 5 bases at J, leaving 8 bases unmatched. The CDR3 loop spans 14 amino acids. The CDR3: CASRLAGDWETQYF. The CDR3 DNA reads TGTGCCAGCCGGCTAGCGGGAGATTGGGAGACCCAGTACTTC.

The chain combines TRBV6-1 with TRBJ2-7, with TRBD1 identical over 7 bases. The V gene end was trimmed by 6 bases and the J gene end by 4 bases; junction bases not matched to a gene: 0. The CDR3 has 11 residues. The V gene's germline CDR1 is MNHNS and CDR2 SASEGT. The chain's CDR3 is CASRDRYEQYF. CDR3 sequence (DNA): TGTGCCAGCAGGGACAGGTACGAGCAGTACTTC.

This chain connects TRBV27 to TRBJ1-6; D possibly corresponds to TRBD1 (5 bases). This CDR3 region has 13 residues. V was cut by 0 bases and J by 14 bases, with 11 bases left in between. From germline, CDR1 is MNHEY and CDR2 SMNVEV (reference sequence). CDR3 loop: CASSLSGGTTLHF. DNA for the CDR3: TGTGCCAGCAGTTTATCCGGGGGTACGACCCTCCACTTT.

CDR3 loop: CASTESGGAYNEQFF. CDR3 in DNA: TGTGCCAGCACCGAGAGCGGGGGGGCCTACAATGAGCAGTTCTTC. The rearrangement uses TRBV11-2 and TRBJ2-1; 10 nucleotides align to TRBD2. This CDR3 region has 15 residues. The V gene end was trimmed by 7 bases and the J gene end by 2 bases; junction bases not matched to a gene: 5. Germline CDR1 and CDR2: SGHAT and FQNNGV.

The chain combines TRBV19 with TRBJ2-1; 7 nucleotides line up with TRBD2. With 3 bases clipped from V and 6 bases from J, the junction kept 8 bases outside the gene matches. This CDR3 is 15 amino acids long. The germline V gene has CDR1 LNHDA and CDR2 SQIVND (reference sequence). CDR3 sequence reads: CASSITGGSSNEQFF. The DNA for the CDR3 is TGTGCCAGTAGTATCACTGGCGGGAGTAGCAATGAGCAGTTCTTC.

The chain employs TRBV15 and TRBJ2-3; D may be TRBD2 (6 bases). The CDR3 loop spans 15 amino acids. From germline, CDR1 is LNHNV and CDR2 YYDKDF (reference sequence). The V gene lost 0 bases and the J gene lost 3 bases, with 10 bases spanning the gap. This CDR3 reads CATSRDRGRTDTQYF. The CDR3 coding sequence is TGTGCCACCAGCAGAGATCGTGGGAGGACAGATACGCAGTATTTT. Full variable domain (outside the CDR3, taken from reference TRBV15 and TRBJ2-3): DAMVIQNPRYQVTQFGKPVTLSCSQTLNHNVMYWYQQKSSQAPKLLFHYYDKDFNNEADTPDNFQSRRPNTSFCFLDIRSPGLGDTAMYLCATSRDRGRTDTQYFGPGTRLTVL.

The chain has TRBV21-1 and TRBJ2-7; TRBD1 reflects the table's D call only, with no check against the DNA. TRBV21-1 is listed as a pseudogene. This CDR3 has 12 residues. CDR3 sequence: CARLQGGYEQYF. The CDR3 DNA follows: TGTGCCAGGTTACAGGGGGGCTACGAGCAGTACTTC.

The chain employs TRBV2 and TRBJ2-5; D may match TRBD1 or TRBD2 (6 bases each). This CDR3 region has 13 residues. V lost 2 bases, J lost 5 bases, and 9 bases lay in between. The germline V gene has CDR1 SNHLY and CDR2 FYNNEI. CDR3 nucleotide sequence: TGTGCCAGCAGTGAACCGGGGGCCGAGACCCAGTACTTC. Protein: CASSEPGAETQYF.

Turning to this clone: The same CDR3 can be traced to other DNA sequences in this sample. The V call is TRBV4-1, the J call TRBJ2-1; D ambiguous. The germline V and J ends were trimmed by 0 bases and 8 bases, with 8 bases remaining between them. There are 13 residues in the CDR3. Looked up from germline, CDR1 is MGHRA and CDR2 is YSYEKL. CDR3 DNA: TGCGCCAGCAGCCAAGAAGGCGGCGATGAGCAGTTCTTC. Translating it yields CASSQEGGDEQFF.

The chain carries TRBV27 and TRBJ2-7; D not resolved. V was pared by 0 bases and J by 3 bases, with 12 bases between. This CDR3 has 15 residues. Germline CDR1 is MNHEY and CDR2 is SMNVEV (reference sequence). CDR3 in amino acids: CASSLSALAVYEQYF. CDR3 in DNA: TGTGCCAGCAGTTTATCGGCCTTAGCCGTCTACGAGCAGTACTTC.

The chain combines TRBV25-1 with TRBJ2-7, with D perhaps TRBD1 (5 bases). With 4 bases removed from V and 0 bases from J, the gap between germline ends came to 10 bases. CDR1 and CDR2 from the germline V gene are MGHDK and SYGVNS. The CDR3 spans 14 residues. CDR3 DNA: TGTGCCAGCAGTGTGACAGCGAGCTCCTACGAGCAGTACTTC. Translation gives CASSVTASSYEQYF.

The CDR3 is CASSALAGAGNEQFF. The CDR3 DNA reads TGTGCCAGCAGCGCCCTAGCGGGAGCGGGCAATGAGCAGTTCTTC. The V gene is TRBV6-5, the J gene TRBJ2-1, with 10 nucleotides matching TRBD2. The CDR3 loop spans 15 amino acids. The germline gives CDR1 MNHEY, CDR2 SVGAGI. The junction had 8 bases not matched to a gene; V was cut back by 6 bases and J by 6 bases.

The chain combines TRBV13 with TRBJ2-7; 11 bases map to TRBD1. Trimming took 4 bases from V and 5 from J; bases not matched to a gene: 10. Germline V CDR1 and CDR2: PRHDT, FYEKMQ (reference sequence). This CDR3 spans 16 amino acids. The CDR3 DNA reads TGTGCCAGCAGCTCTCGTCCGGGACAGGGGGTCCACGAGCAGTACTTC. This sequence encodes CASSSRPGQGVHEQYF.

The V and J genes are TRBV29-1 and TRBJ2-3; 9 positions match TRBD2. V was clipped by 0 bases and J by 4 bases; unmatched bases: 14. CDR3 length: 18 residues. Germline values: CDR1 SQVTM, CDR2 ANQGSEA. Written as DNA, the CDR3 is TGCAGCGTTGAAGATCACGGTGGGCGGGAGGGCCGCTCAGATACGCAGTATTTT. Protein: CSVEDHGGREGRSDTQYF.

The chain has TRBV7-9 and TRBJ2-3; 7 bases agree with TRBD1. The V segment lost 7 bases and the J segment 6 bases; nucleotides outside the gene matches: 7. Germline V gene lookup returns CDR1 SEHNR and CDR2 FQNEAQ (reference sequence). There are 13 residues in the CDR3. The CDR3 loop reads CASKSTGPDTQYF. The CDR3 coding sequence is TGTGCCAGCAAGTCGACAGGGCCCGATACGCAGTATTTT.

The CDR3 DNA sequence: TGCGCCAGCAGCCAAGATCACGGGGGGTCCAATGAGCAGTTCTTC. Protein product: CASSQDHGGSNEQFF. J is TRBJ2-1 and V is TRBV4-3, with 7 bases lining up with TRBD2. Germline CDR1 is LGHNA and CDR2 is YSLEER. V lost 0 bases to trimming and J lost 6 bases; unmatched junction nucleotides: 5. The CDR3 sequence is 15 residues long.

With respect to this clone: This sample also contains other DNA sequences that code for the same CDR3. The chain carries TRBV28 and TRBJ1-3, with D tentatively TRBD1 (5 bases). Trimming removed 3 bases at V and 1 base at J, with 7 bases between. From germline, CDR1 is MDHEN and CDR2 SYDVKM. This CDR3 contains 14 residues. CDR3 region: CASSFGGSGNTIYF. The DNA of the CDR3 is TGTGCCAGCAGTTTTGGGGGGTCTGGAAACACCATATATTTT. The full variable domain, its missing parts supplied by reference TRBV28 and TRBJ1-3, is DVKVTQSSRYLVKRTGEKVFLECVQDMDHENMFWYRQDPGLGLRLIYFSYDVKMKEKGDIPEGYSVSREKKERFSLILESASTNQTSMYLCASSFGGSGNTIYFGEGSWLTVV.

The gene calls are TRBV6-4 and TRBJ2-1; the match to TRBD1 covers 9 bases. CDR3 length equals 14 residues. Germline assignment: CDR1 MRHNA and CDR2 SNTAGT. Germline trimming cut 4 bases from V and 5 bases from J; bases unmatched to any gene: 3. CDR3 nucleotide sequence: TGTGCCAGCAGTGTTGGGACAGGGAACAATGAGCAGTTCTTC. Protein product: CASSVGTGNNEQFF.

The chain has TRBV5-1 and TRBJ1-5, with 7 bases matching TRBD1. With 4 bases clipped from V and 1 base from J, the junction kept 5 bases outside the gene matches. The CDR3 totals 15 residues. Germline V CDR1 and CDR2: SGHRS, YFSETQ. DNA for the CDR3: TGCGCCAGCAGCCACCCACAGGGGAGCAATCAGCCCCAGCATTTT. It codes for CASSHPQGSNQPQHF. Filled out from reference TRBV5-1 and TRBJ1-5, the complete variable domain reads KAGVTQTPRYLIKTRGQQVTLSCSPISGHRSVSWYQQTPGQGLQFLFEYFSETQRNKGNFPGRFSGRQFSNSRSEMNVSTLELGDSALYLCASSHPQGSNQPQHFGDGTRLSIL.

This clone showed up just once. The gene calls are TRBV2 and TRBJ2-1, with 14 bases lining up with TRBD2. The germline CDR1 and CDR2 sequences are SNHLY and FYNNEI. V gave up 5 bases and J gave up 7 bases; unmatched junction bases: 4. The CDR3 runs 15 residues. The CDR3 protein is CASSRLAGGTNEQFF. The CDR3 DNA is TGTGCCAGCAGTCGACTAGCGGGAGGGACGAATGAGCAGTTCTTC.

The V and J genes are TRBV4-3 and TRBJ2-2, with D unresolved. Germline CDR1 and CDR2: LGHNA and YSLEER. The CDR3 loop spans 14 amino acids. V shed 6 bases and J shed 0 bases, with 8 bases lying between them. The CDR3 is CASSEVPNTGELFF. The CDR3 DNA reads TGCGCCAGCAGTGAAGTACCGAACACCGGGGAGCTGTTTTTT.

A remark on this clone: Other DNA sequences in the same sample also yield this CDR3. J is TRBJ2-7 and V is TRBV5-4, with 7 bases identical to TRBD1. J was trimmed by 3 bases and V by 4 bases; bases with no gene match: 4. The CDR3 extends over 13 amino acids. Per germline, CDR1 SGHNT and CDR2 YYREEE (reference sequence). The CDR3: CASSPDRNYEQYF. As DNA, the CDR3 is TGTGCCAGCAGCCCGGACAGGAACTACGAGCAGTACTTC.

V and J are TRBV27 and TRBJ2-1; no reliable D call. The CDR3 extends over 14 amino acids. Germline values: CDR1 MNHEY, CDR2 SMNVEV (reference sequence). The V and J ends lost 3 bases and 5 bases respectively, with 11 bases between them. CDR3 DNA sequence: TGTGCCAGCAGTTTCGTGGGTAGGGACAATGAGCAGTTCTTC. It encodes CASSFVGRDNEQFF.

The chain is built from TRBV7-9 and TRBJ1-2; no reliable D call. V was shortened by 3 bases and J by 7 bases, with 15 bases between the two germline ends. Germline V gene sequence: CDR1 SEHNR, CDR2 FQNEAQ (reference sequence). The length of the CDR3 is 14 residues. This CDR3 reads CASSLGVGGIGYTF. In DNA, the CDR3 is TGTGCCAGCAGCTTGGGAGTAGGAGGGATTGGCTACACCTTC.

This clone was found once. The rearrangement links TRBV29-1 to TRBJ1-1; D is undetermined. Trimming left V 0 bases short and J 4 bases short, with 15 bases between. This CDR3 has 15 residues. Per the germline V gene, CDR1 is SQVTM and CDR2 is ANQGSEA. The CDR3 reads CSVEDSGGMSTEAFF. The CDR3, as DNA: TGCAGCGTTGAAGATTCGGGAGGGATGAGCACTGAAGCTTTCTTT.

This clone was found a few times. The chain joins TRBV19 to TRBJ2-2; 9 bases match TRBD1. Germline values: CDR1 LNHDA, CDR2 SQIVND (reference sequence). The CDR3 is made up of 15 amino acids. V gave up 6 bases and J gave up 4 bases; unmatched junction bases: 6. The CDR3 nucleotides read TGTGCCAGTAGCTGGACAGGGGACGGCACCGGGGAGCTGTTTTTT. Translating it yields CASSWTGDGTGELFF. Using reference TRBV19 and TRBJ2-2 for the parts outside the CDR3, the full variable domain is DGGITQSPKYLFRKEGQNVTLSCEQNLNHDAMYWYRQDPGQGLRLIYYSQIVNDFQKGDIAEGYSVSREKKESFPLTVTSAQKNPTAFYLCASSWTGDGTGELFFGEGSRLTVL.